The present TCR beta chain was sequenced within a study of molecular identifiers for immune sequencing clone quantification. The V end was cut by 1 base, the J end by 6 bases, with 19 bases between. Germline CDR1 is LGHNA and CDR2 is YSLEER. CDR3 length equals 16 residues. TCRdb reprocessed the PCR reads with MiXCR, giving one entry per CDR3 protein. Of over 600,000 distinct CDR3 sequences listed, less than 20% were seen once; the top ten hold approximately 0.9%. Naive CD8 libraries came from about 19,000 to 1,100,000 sorted cells with 10%, 30% or 50% RNA. General study results and limits: Highly expanded clone sizes could be underestimated by identical TCR molecules that share a barcode.

This clonotype was seen a few times. Its target is not known. Material for sequencing was naive CD8+ T cells from blood, with Jurkat cell RNA spiked in. Subset here: FACS-sorted CD8+CD4-CCR7+CD45RA+ naive T cells. The chain couples TRBV4-3 to TRBJ2-7, with D perhaps TRBD2 (5 bases). The source is a human donor in good health. Some libraries in this study had Jurkat cell RNA spiked in. CDR3 nucleotide sequence: TGCGCCAGCAGCCAAGGCCTGCGGGCCCCCTGGCCCGAGCAGTACTTC. As protein: CASSQGLRAPWPEQYF.